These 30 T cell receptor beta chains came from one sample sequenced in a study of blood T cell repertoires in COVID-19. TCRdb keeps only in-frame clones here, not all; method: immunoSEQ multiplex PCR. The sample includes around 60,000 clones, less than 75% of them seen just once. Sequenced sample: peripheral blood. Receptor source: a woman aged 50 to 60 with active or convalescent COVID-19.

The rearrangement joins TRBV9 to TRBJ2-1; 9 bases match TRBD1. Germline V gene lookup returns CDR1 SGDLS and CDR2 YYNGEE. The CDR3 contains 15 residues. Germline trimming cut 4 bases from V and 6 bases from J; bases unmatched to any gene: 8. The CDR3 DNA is TGTGCCAGCAGCCCACTACAGGGGGCGAGCAATGAGCAGTTCTTC. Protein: CASSPLQGASNEQFF.

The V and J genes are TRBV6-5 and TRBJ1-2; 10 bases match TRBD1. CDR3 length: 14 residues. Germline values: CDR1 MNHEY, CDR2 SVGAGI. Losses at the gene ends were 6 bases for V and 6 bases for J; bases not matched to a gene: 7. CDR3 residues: CASRPRQGAHGYTF. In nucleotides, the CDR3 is TGTGCCAGCAGACCCCGACAGGGGGCCCATGGCTACACCTTC.

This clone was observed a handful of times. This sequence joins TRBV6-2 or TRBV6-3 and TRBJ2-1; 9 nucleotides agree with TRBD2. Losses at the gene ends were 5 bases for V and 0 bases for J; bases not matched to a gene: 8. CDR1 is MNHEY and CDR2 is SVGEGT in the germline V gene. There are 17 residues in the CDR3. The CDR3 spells CASSKLAGLSSYNEQFF. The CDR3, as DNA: TGTGCCAGCAGTAAACTAGCGGGCCTGAGCTCCTACAATGAGCAGTTCTTC.

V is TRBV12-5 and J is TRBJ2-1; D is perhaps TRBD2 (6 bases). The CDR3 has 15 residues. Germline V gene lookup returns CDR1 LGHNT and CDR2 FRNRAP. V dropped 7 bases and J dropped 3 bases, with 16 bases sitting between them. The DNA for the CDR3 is TGTGCTAGTGCTCTCGCCGGGACTTACTACAATGAGCAGTTCTTC. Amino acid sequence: CASALAGTYYNEQFF.

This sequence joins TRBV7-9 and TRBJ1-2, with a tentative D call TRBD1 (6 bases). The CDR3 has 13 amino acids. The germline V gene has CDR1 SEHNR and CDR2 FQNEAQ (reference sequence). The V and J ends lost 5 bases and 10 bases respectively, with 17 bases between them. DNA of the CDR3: TGTGCCAGCAGCCCTCGGGACATTTTCTTCTACACCTTC. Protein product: CASSPRDIFFYTF.

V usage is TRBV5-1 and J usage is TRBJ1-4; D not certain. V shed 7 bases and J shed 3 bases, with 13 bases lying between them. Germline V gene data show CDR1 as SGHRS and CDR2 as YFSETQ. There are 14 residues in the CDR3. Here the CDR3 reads CASSEAWANEKLFF. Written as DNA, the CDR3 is TGCGCCAGCTCCGAGGCGTGGGCTAATGAAAAACTGTTTTTT.

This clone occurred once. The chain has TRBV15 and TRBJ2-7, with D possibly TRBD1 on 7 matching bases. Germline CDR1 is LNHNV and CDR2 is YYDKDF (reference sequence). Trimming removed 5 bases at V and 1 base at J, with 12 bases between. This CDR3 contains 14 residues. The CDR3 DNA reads TGTGCCACCAGCGCGCGGGACAGTTCCTACGAGCAGTACTTC. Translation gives CATSARDSSYEQYF.

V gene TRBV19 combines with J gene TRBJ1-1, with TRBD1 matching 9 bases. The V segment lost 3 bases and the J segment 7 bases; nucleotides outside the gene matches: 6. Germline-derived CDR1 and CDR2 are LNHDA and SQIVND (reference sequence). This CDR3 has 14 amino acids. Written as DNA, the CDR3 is TGTGCCAGTAGTATGTGGGCGGGACAGGGTGAAGCTTTCTTT. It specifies CASSMWAGQGEAFF.

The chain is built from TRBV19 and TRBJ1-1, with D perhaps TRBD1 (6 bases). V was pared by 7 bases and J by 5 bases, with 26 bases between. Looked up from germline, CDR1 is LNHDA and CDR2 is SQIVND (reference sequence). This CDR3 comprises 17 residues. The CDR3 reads CASTIHSRGSGNTEAFF. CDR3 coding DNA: TGTGCCAGTACTATTCACTCGAGGGGGTCGGGGAATACTGAAGCTTTCTTT. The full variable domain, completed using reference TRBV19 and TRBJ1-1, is DGGITQSPKYLFRKEGQNVTLSCEQNLNHDAMYWYRQDPGQGLRLIYYSQIVNDFQKGDIAEGYSVSREKKESFPLTVTSAQKNPTAFYLCASTIHSRGSGNTEAFFGQGTRLTVV.

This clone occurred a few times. The CDR3 spells CASSQDRSGSGTDTQYF. The DNA of the CDR3 is TGCGCCAGCAGCCAAGATAGGTCCGGGAGCGGCACAGATACGCAGTATTTT. This sequence joins TRBV4-1 and TRBJ2-3; D is perhaps TRBD2 (6 bases). The CDR3 length is 17 residues. Looked up from germline, CDR1 is MGHRA and CDR2 is YSYEKL. The ends were cut back, 0 bases at V and 1 base at J, with 14 bases in the middle.

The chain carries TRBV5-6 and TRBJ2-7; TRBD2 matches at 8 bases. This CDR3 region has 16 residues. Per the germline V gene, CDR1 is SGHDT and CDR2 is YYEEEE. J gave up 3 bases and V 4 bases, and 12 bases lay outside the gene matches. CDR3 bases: TGTGCCAGCAGCGCCTCACTAGCGGACCTGTTCTACGAGCAGTACTTC. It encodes CASSASLADLFYEQYF.

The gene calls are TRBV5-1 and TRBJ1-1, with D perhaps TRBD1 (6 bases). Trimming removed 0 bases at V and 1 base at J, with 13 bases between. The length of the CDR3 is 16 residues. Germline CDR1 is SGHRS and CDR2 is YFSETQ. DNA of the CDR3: TGCGCCAGCAGCTTGGGGGTGGGGGCTGCGAACACTGAAGCTTTCTTT. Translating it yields CASSLGVGAANTEAFF.

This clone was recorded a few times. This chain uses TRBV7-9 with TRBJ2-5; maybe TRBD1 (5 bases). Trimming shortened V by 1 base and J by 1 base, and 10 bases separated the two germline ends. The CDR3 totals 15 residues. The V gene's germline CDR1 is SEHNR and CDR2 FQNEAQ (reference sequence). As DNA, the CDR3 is TGTGCCAGCAGCTTAGGCAGGGATTTCCAAGAGACCCAGTACTTC. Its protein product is CASSLGRDFQETQYF.

CDR3 nucleotides: TGTGCCAGCAGCGATCCGACACTCTCCTCAACTAATGAAAAACTGTTTTTT. The encoded protein is CASSDPTLSSTNEKLFF. The chain has TRBV5-4 and TRBJ1-4; D gene unclear. The CDR3 has 17 residues. CDR1 and CDR2 (germline): SGHNT, YYREEE (reference sequence). V lost 4 bases to trimming and J lost 0 bases, with 16 bases between them.

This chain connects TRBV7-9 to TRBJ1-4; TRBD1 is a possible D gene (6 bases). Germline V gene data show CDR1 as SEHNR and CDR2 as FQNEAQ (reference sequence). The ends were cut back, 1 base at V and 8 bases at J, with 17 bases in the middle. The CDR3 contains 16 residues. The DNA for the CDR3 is TGTGCCAGCAGCTTAGGCCACGGGACATCGACAGAAAAACTGTTTTTT. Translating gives CASSLGHGTSTEKLFF.

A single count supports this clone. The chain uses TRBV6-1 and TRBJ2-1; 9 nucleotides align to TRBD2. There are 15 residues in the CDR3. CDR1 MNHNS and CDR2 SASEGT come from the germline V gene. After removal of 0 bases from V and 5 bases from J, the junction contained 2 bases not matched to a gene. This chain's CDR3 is CASSEARGRDNEQFF. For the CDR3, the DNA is TGTGCCAGCAGTGAAGCGCGCGGGAGGGACAATGAGCAGTTCTTC.

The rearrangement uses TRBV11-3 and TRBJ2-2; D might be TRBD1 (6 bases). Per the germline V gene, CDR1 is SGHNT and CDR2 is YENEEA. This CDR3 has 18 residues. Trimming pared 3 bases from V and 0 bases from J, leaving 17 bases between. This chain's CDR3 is CASSLNVIGQTNTGELFF. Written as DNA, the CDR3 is TGTGCCAGCAGCTTGAATGTGATCGGACAGACGAACACCGGGGAGCTGTTTTTT.

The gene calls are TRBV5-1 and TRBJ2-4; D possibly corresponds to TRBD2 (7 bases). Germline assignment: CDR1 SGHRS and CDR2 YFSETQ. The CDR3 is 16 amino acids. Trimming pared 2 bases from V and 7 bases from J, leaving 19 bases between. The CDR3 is CASSLMSTGGRNIQYF. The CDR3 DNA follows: TGCGCCAGCAGCTTAATGTCTACCGGGGGGCGGAACATTCAGTACTTC.

CDR3 loop: CAWRPDWRGQETQYF. The CDR3 DNA follows: TGTGCCTGGAGGCCTGACTGGAGGGGCCAAGAGACCCAGTACTTC. The chain recombines TRBV30 with TRBJ2-5, with D possibly TRBD2 on 6 matching bases. Between the trimmed V and J ends, which lost 3 bases and 1 base, there was a span of 15 bases. Germline lookup yields CDR1 GTSNPN and CDR2 SVGIG (reference sequence). CDR3 size: 15 residues. The whole variable domain, remainder taken from reference TRBV30 and TRBJ2-5, is SQTIHQWPATLVQPVGSPLSLECTVEGTSNPNLYWYRQAAGRGLQLLFYSVGIGQISSEVPQNLSASRPQDRQFILSSKKLLLSDSGFYLCAWRPDWRGQETQYFGPGTRLLVL.

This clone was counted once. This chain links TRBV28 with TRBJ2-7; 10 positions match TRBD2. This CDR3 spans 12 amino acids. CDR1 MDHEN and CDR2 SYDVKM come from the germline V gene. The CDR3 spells CVSGRAPHEQYF. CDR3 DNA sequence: TGTGTAAGCGGGAGGGCCCCCCACGAGCAGTACTTC. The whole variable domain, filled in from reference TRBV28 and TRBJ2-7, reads DVKVTQSSRYLVKRTGEKVFLECVQDMDHENMFWYRQDPGLGLRLIYFSYDVKMKEKGDIPEGYSVSREKKERFSLILESASTNQTSMYLCVSGRAPHEQYFGPGTRLTVT.

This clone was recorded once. The CDR3 loop is CASSPRVWRTDRTGELFF. The CDR3 DNA sequence: TGTGCCAGCTCACCACGGGTGTGGAGGACAGATCGCACCGGGGAGCTGTTTTTT. This chain links TRBV18 with TRBJ2-2; weak D call: TRBD1 (6 bases). The CDR3 is made up of 18 amino acids. V shed 1 base and J shed 4 bases, with 19 bases lying between them. Germline lookup yields CDR1 KGHSH and CDR2 LQKENI.

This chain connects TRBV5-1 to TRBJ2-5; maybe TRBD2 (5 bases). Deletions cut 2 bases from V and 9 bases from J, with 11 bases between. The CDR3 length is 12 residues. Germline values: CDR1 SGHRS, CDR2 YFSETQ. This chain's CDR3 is CASSFSEEAQYF. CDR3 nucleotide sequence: TGCGCCAGCAGCTTCTCTGAGGAGGCCCAGTACTTC.

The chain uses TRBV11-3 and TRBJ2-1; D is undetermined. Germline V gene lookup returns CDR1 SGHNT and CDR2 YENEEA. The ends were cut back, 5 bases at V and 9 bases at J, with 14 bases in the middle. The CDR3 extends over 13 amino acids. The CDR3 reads CASSRFRSPEQFF. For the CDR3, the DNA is TGTGCCAGCAGCCGTTTTAGATCTCCTGAGCAGTTCTTC.

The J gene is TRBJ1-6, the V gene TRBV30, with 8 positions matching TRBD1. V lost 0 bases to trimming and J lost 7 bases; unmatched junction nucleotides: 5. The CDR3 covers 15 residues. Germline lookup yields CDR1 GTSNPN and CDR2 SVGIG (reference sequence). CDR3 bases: TGTGCCTGGAGTGTACCGGACAGGGAGAATTCACCCCTCCACTTT. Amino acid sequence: CAWSVPDRENSPLHF.

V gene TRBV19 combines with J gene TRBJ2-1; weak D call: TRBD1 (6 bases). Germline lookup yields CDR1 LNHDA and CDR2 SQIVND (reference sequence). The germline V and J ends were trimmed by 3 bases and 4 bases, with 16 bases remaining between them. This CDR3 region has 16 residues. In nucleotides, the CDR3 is TGTGCCAGTAGTATCTTAGGGGGTTGGTCTTACAATGAGCAGTTCTTC. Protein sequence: CASSILGGWSYNEQFF. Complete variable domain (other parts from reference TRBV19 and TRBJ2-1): DGGITQSPKYLFRKEGQNVTLSCEQNLNHDAMYWYRQDPGQGLRLIYYSQIVNDFQKGDIAEGYSVSREKKESFPLTVTSAQKNPTAFYLCASSILGGWSYNEQFFGPGTRLTVL.

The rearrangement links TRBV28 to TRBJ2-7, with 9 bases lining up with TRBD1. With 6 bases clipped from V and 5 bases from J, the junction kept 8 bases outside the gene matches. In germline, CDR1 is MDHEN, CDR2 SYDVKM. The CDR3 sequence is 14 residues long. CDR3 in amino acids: CASRPGQGNHEQYF. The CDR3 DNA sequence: TGTGCCAGCAGACCGGGACAGGGTAACCACGAGCAGTACTTC.

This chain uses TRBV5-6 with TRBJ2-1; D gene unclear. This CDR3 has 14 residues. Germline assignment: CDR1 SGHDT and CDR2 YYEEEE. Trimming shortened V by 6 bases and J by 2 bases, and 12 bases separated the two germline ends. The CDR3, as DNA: TGTGCCAGCACCACGGGTCGACCCTACAATGAGCAGTTCTTC. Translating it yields CASTTGRPYNEQFF. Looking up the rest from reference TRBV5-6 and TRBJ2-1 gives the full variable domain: DAGVTQSPTHLIKTRGQQVTLRCSPKSGHDTVSWYQQALGQGPQFIFQYYEEEERQRGNFPDRFSGHQFPNYSSELNVNALLLGDSALYLCASTTGRPYNEQFFGPGTRLTVL.

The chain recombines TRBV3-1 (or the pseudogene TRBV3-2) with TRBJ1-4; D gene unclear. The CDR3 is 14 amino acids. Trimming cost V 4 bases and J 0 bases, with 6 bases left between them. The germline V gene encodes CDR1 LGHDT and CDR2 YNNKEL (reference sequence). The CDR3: CASSLSPTNEKLFF. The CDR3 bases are TGTGCCAGCAGCCTTAGTCCAACTAATGAAAAACTGTTTTTT.

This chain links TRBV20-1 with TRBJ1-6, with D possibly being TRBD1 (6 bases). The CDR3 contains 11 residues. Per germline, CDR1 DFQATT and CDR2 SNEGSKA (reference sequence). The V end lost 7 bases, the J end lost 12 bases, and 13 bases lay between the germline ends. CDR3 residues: CSVNRGGPLHF. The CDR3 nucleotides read TGCAGTGTTAACAGAGGGGGACCCCTCCACTTT.

This chain's CDR3 is CASSPKDRGANIQYF. DNA of the CDR3: TGTGCCAGTAGTCCCAAGGACAGGGGAGCAAACATTCAGTACTTC. The chain uses TRBV19 and TRBJ2-4, with 9 positions matching TRBD1. V gave up 5 bases and J gave up 6 bases; unmatched junction bases: 8. This CDR3 has 15 amino acids. CDR1 is LNHDA and CDR2 is SQIVND in the germline V gene (reference sequence).